Detailed here is one T cell receptor beta chain. The data originate from a study of blood T cell repertoires in COVID-19. The V end was cut by 2 bases, the J end by 5 bases, with 7 bases between. The CDR3 extends over 12 amino acids. Germline values: CDR1 SGHAT, CDR2 FQNNGV. The protocol was immunoSEQ multiplex PCR, while the TCRdb copy is restricted to in-frame clones and leaves out a portion. The profile covers some 150,000 clones, with approximately 87% appearing a single time and approximately 3.3% taken by the ten largest. Sequencing was done on a sample of peripheral blood. The chain links TRBV11-2 to TRBJ2-7; D is ambiguous. The sequence was collected from a man younger than 35 with active or convalescent COVID-19. CDR3 DNA: TGTGCCAGCAGCTTACTAGTCCACGAGCAGTACTTC. Protein sequence: CASSLLVHEQYF.